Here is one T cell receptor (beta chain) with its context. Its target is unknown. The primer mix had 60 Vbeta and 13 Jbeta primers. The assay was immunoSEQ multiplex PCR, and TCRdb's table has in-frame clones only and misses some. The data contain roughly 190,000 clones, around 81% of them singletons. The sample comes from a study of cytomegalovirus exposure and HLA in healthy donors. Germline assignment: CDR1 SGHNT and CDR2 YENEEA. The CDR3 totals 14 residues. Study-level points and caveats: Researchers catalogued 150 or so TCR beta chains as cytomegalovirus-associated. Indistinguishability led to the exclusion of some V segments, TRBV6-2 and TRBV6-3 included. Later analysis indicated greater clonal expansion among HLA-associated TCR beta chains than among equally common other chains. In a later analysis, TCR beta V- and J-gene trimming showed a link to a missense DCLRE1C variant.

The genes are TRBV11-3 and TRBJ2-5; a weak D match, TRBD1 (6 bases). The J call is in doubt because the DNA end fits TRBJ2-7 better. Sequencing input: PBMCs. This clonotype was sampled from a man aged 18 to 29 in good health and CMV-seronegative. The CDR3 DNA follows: TGTGCCAGCAGCTTAGGCAGGGGCAACTACGAGCAGTACTTC. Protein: CASSLGRGNYEQYF.